Presented here are 22 T cell receptor beta chains from one specimen sequenced in a study of cytomegalovirus exposure and HLA in healthy donors. The PCR employed 60 Vbeta primers together with 13 Jbeta primers. Only in-frame clones appear in the TCRdb table, and some are missing; sequencing was by immunoSEQ multiplex PCR. In the table there are 150,000 to 200,000 clones, about four fifths of which are singletons. Sequenced input: PBMCs. Source of these receptors: a woman between 18 and 29 years old in good health and CMV-seropositive.

The V call is TRBV28, the J call TRBJ2-4; 10 bases are a match to TRBD1. The CDR3 is 17 amino acids. Looked up from germline, CDR1 is MDHEN and CDR2 is SYDVKM. With V trimmed by 5 bases and J by 4 bases, 11 bases remained unmatched. The chain's CDR3 is CASSPTGTGAGKNIQYF. In nucleotides, the CDR3 is TGTGCCAGCAGTCCCACCGGGACAGGGGCGGGGAAAAACATTCAGTACTTC.

The count of this clone is one. Sequence at one end of the junction differs from germline and may be a read error. Other DNA sequences in the same sample also yield this CDR3. The chain combines TRBV5-1 with TRBJ2-5, with a weak D call TRBD2 (6 bases). Germline V lookup: CDR1 SGHRS, CDR2 YFSETQ. This CDR3 contains 15 residues. The CDR3 DNA sequence: TGCGCCAGTAGCTTGGGCGGGACTCCACAAGAGACCCAGTACTTC. This sequence encodes CASSLGGTPQETQYF.

The chain joins TRBV19 to TRBJ2-7; 8 nucleotides align to TRBD1. Germline assignment: CDR1 LNHDA and CDR2 SQIVND (reference sequence). J was trimmed by 4 bases and V by 1 base; bases with no gene match: 12. The CDR3 is 17 amino acids. In DNA form, the CDR3 reads TGTGCCAGTAGTATAGGGAGGTGGACAGGGAGTCGATACGAGCAGTACTTC. This encodes CASSIGRWTGSRYEQYF.

The chain uses TRBV30 and TRBJ2-2; TRBD1 matches at 11 bases. In germline, CDR1 is GTSNPN, CDR2 SVGIG (reference sequence). CDR3 size: 14 residues. The V segment lost 4 bases and the J segment 4 bases; nucleotides outside the gene matches: 2. CDR3 coding DNA: TGTGCCTGGACCGGGACAGGGGGCACCGGGGAGCTGTTTTTT. This sequence encodes CAWTGTGGTGELFF. Variable domain in full (rest from reference TRBV30 and TRBJ2-2): SQTIHQWPATLVQPVGSPLSLECTVEGTSNPNLYWYRQAAGRGLQLLFYSVGIGQISSEVPQNLSASRPQDRQFILSSKKLLLSDSGFYLCAWTGTGGTGELFFGEGSRLTVL.

The rearrangement uses TRBV19 and TRBJ2-7; 8 nucleotides match TRBD1. The CDR3 sequence is 17 residues long. Losses at the gene ends were 5 bases for V and 3 bases for J; bases not matched to a gene: 15. Germline assignment: CDR1 LNHDA and CDR2 SQIVND (reference sequence). The CDR3 here is CASSPRPGQARSYEQYF. CDR3 nucleotide sequence: TGTGCCAGTAGTCCTCGACCGGGACAGGCGAGAAGCTACGAGCAGTACTTC.

V and J are TRBV14 and TRBJ2-1, with D tentatively TRBD2 (5 bases). This CDR3 region has 18 residues. Germline V CDR1 and CDR2: SGHDN, FVKESK. Trimming took off 5 bases at V and 7 bases at J, with 27 bases between the two ends. This chain's CDR3 is CASSSTGKEWLGWNEQFF. The CDR3 nucleotides are TGTGCCAGCAGCTCCACGGGAAAGGAGTGGTTAGGCTGGAATGAGCAGTTCTTC.

The chain employs TRBV19 and TRBJ1-6; unclear D gene. The germline V gene has CDR1 LNHDA and CDR2 SQIVND (reference sequence). The V end lost 3 bases, the J end lost 8 bases, and 14 bases lay between the germline ends. The CDR3 is 15 amino acids. The CDR3 nucleotides read TGTGCCAGTAGTATCGACCGGGTGCCTGATTCACCCCTCCACTTT. This sequence encodes CASSIDRVPDSPLHF.

The chain carries TRBV15 and TRBJ1-2; D might be TRBD1 (5 bases). CDR3 length: 14 residues. Trimming stripped 0 bases from V and 7 bases from J, with 12 bases between. Germline V lookup: CDR1 LNHNV, CDR2 YYDKDF (reference sequence). This CDR3 reads CATSRDDDRGGYTF. CDR3 bases: TGTGCCACCAGCAGAGACGACGACAGAGGTGGCTACACCTTC.

This clone turned up a few times. V and J are TRBV4-2 and TRBJ1-4; 9 nucleotides align to TRBD1. The germline CDR1 and CDR2 sequences are LGHNA and YNFKEQ. The CDR3 consists of 17 residues. V lost 0 bases to trimming and J lost 7 bases; unmatched junction nucleotides: 9. DNA for the CDR3: TGTGCCAGCAGCCAAGATCCCCCGGGACAGGGCGGTGAAAAACTGTTTTTT. Translating gives CASSQDPPGQGGEKLFF.

CDR3: CAWSVAGASNQPQHF. CDR3 bases: TGTGCCTGGAGTGTCGCAGGGGCCAGCAATCAGCCCCAGCATTTT. The chain combines TRBV30 with TRBJ1-5, with a tentative D call TRBD1 (6 bases). Looked up from germline, CDR1 is GTSNPN and CDR2 is SVGIG (reference sequence). The V end was cut by 0 bases, the J end by 1 base, with 10 bases between. This CDR3 contains 15 residues.

The V call is TRBV4-1, the J call TRBJ2-1; the match to TRBD1 covers 8 bases. Germline CDR1 is MGHRA and CDR2 is YSYEKL. The CDR3 is 16 amino acids. After removal of 4 bases from V and 8 bases from J, the junction contained 13 bases not matched to a gene. The CDR3, as DNA: TGCGCCAGCAGCCCTCCTGGGCAGGGGGCTTGGGATGAGCAGTTCTTC. The encoded protein is CASSPPGQGAWDEQFF.

The chain joins TRBV4-2 to TRBJ2-1, with D unresolved. V was shortened by 0 bases and J by 10 bases, with 4 bases between the two germline ends. The CDR3 spans 11 residues. Germline-derived CDR1 and CDR2 are LGHNA and YNFKEQ. This chain's CDR3 is CASSQEEEQFF. As DNA, the CDR3 is TGTGCCAGCAGCCAAGAAGAGGAGCAGTTCTTC.

This clone was detected only once. This chain uses TRBV11-2 with TRBJ2-1; TRBD1 aligns across 9 bases. The CDR3 is made up of 18 amino acids. From germline, CDR1 is SGHAT and CDR2 FQNNGV. V shed 5 bases, J shed 4 bases, and the junction held 15 bases outside the gene matches. The DNA of the CDR3 is TGTGCCAGCAGCAGTAGTGGTGGGGACAGGGTAAGGTACAATGAGCAGTTCTTC. Translated: CASSSSGGDRVRYNEQFF. The full variable domain, completed using reference TRBV11-2 and TRBJ2-1, is EAGVAQSPRYKIIEKRQSVAFWCNPISGHATLYWYQQILGQGPKLLIQFQNNGVVDDSQLPKDRFSAERLKGVDSTLKIQPAKLEDSAVYLCASSSSGGDRVRYNEQFFGPGTRLTVL.

The V call is TRBV10-1, the J call TRBJ2-3; 8 positions match TRBD2. The V segment lost 6 bases and the J segment 1 base; nucleotides outside the gene matches: 9. Germline V gene data show CDR1 as WNHNN and CDR2 as SYGVQD (reference sequence). This CDR3 comprises 16 residues. CDR3 sequence reads: CASRRDWRGGTDTQYF. CDR3 in DNA: TGCGCCAGCAGAAGGGACTGGCGGGGGGGCACAGATACGCAGTATTTT.

The J gene is TRBJ2-7, the V gene TRBV5-4; 8 bases agree with TRBD2. CDR3 length: 15 residues. The V segment lost 1 base and the J segment 3 bases; nucleotides outside the gene matches: 6. Per the germline V gene, CDR1 is SGHNT and CDR2 is YYREEE (reference sequence). The CDR3 DNA reads as TGTGCCAGCAGCTTGCGGGCGGGGGGCGGCTACGAGCAGTACTTC. It translates to CASSLRAGGGYEQYF.

The chain carries TRBV11-2 and TRBJ2-7; tentatively, D is TRBD1 (7 bases). V was clipped by 5 bases and J by 3 bases, with 20 bases between them. The CDR3 sequence is 16 residues long. Germline V gives CDR1 SGHAT, CDR2 FQNNGV. The CDR3 sequence: CASSVRGAAPLYEQYF. CDR3 nucleotides: TGTGCCAGCAGCGTCAGGGGGGCAGCCCCCCTCTACGAGCAGTACTTC.

The CDR3 spells CASSFPTGSPDTQYF. The DNA for the CDR3 is TGTGCCAGCAGCTTCCCGACAGGGTCACCAGATACGCAGTATTTT. The J gene is TRBJ2-3, the V gene TRBV5-6; 7 bases are shared with TRBD1. Trimming removed 2 bases from V and 4 bases from J; junction bases left unmatched: 7. Looked up from germline, CDR1 is SGHDT and CDR2 is YYEEEE. The CDR3 is 15 residues long.

This clone was detected a few times. The V call is TRBV15, the J call TRBJ2-5, with D uncertain. Per the germline V gene, CDR1 is LNHNV and CDR2 is YYDKDF (reference sequence). V lost 0 bases, J lost 5 bases, and 13 bases lay in between. The CDR3 is 15 amino acids. DNA of the CDR3: TGTGCCACCAGCAGAGATGCTAGGAGTGGGGAGACCCAGTACTTC. Protein product: CATSRDARSGETQYF.

This rearrangement joins TRBV7-2 to TRBJ2-3; D is uncertain. The CDR3 runs to 15 residues. V was shortened by 5 bases and J by 0 bases, with 12 bases between the two germline ends. The germline V gene has CDR1 SGHTA and CDR2 FQGNSA. CDR3 in DNA: TGTGCCAGCAGCGAGCTGGGCTCTAGCACAGATACGCAGTATTTT. Residues: CASSELGSSTDTQYF.

The rearrangement joins TRBV28 to TRBJ2-7; a weak D match, TRBD2 (5 bases). The CDR3 has 14 residues. Germline V gene lookup returns CDR1 MDHEN and CDR2 SYDVKM. V gave up 7 bases and J gave up 1 base, with 14 bases separating them. This chain's CDR3 is CASKSGGGSYEQYF. In DNA form, the CDR3 reads TGTGCCAGCAAAAGTGGAGGCGGGTCCTACGAGCAGTACTTC.

With regard to this clone: Other DNA variants within this sample encode the same CDR3. The V and J genes are TRBV4-2 and TRBJ2-5; D gene ambiguous. Germline loops: CDR1 LGHNA, CDR2 YNFKEQ. This CDR3 contains 13 residues. V lost 0 bases and J lost 5, with 7 bases in between. The DNA for the CDR3 is TGTGCCAGCAGCCAAGATCTATCGGAGACCCAGTACTTC. Residues: CASSQDLSETQYF.

This sequence joins TRBV2 and TRBJ2-5; the match to TRBD2 covers 13 bases. Looked up from germline, CDR1 is SNHLY and CDR2 is FYNNEI. V dropped 6 bases and J dropped 5; count of bases not matched to a gene: 6. The CDR3 consists of 15 residues. The CDR3 nucleotides read TGTGCCAGCAGCCCAGGGACTAGCGGGGATGAGACCCAGTACTTC. Its translation is CASSPGTSGDETQYF.